This T cell receptor beta chain was documented in a study of T cell responses to AZD1222 COVID-19 vaccine (dated by TCRdb to the early 2020s). For the study in its entirety: Because spike-specific TCR depth and breadth did not differ between the two schedules, AZD1222 recipients who got a second dose at roughly 4 weeks were pooled with those who got a second dose at roughly 12 weeks. A total of under 250 trial participants underwent TCR sequencing, of whom 207 had received two doses of AZD1222 and some 25 had received two doses of the MenACWY control vaccine. Trial participants were enrolled into age subgroups of 18-55, 56-69 and 70-plus years, which contained approximately 150, 28 and 58 TCR-sequenced participants, respectively.

The time point label corresponds to: baseline before first vaccination. The vaccinee samples were drawn from two UK trials, COV001 and COV002, one of which was a single-blind randomized controlled phase 2/3 trial testing AZD1222 (ChAdOx1 nCoV-19) in healthy adults. For TCRbeta chain sequencing, PBMC samples from trial participants were taken at day 0 and at day 28 after the second dose. Here is what the overall study found, with its caveats: The whole spike protein was spanned by vaccine-associated CD4 TCRs, and dominant responses were seen in regions 160-218 and 743-854. Because no samples from the day 14 peak response were available, repertoires could be characterized only after the peak T cell response. Participants were mostly white British, with more females than males. The authors suggested clonal diversity may have been underestimated. After two AZD1222 doses, spike-specific TCR breadth and depth were significantly higher than at day 0 and than in MenACWY recipients. In the small 56-69-year group, the increase in depth fell short of significance, most likely because of low power. Reportedly, almost half of the unique spike-specific TCRs recognized epitopes lying outside the regions that are mutated in the B.1.351 and B.1.1.7 variants. Conclusions about previously exposed vaccinees were limited because only six or seven AZD1222 recipients were SARS-CoV-2 seropositive at baseline.

The CDR3 sequence holds 16 residues, the cysteine and phenylalanine included. Only CDR3 DNA is held: 48 bases, read in frame from base 1. V is cut back by 1 base and J by 4 bases, with 4 bases in the junction unmatched. The germline V gene yields SGHTA for CDR1 and FQGTGA for CDR2. The CDR3 regions of human TCRbeta chains were analyzed by immunosequencing. Per the original workflow: TCRs in the repertoires were matched against a reference library of SARS-CoV-2-specific TCRs that had been generated with the MIRA antigen-specificity platform. Breadth was defined as the fraction of unique TCRs that were SARS-CoV-2-associated. Depth was defined as the fraction of total T cells that were SARS-CoV-2-associated. Using the MIRA data, each spike-specific TCR was mapped to the spike region that the TCR reacts to and placed in a CD4 or CD8 class. Log10-transformed breadth and depth values were compared by one-way ANOVA with Sidak's multiple comparisons tests. Drawn from immuneACCESS, this table holds only the in-frame rearrangements with V and J called that TCRdb kept. Clones are partly lost; checked studies trace under half to an unresolved V gene and leave the rest unexplained. Clone size and V and J calls were adopted from that table, with D and trimming inferred from the DNA. The sample data list approximately 110,000 clones, and around 89% of these were observed just once. In total, the top ten clones hold 3.5% to 4.5% of the sample.

A note on this clone: The target of this receptor is not known. One base away there is no much larger clone; base qualities are not given.

The receptor's source is an adult in good health. The sequence links TRBV7-3 to TRBJ1-6, with 7 bases matching TRBD1. The sequencing here drew on peripheral blood, taken on day 0 of AZD1222 vaccination. In nucleotide form, the sequence is TGTGCCAGCAGCTTAAAGCCAGGGGGGTATAATTCACCCCTCCACTTT. This encodes CASSLKPGGYNSPLHF.